The rows below give T cell receptor beta chains drawn from one sample of a study of cytomegalovirus exposure and HLA in healthy donors. Assay: immunoSEQ multiplex PCR; the TCRdb copy retains only in-frame clones and omits some. The sample holds 150,000 to 200,000 clones; approximately 84% are singletons and the top ten take over 0.2%. The material sequenced was PBMCs. Receptors originate from a girl in the first two years of life in good health and CMV-seronegative. Both conserved end residues are part of each CDR3. Fields, in order: D gene, J gene, V gene, clone size, CDR3 protein, CDR3 DNA. The D gene is left open where the match is weak. Size is stated for part of the rows, as once, few or many counts, or as a class when the clone is expanded.

>TRBD2|TRBJ2-1|TRBV7-9|few
CASLTSGSGGQFF
TGTGCCAGCCTGACTAGCGGGAGTGGTGGGCAGTTCTTC
>-|TRBJ2-2|TRBV9|-
CASSVEGATRYTGELFF
TGTGCCAGCAGCGTAGAAGGGGCGACTAGGTACACCGGGGAGCTGTTTTTT
>-|TRBJ2-2|TRBV4-1|once
CASSQLDKAGELFF
TGCGCCAGCAGCCAACTGGACAAGGCCGGGGAGCTGTTTTTT
>TRBD1|TRBJ1-2|TRBV4-2|few
CASSQEKTGVLYGYTF
TGTGCCAGCAGCCAAGAAAAAACAGGGGTGCTCTATGGCTACACCTTC
>TRBD2|TRBJ2-1|TRBV7-8|-
CASSLRTSGPVTYNEQFF
TGTGCCAGCAGCCTCAGGACTAGCGGGCCCGTCACTTACAATGAGCAGTTCTTC
>TRBD1|TRBJ2-2|TRBV7-2|-
CASSRTGDTGELFF
TGTGCCAGCAGCCGGACAGGGGACACCGGGGAGCTGTTTTTT
>TRBD2|TRBJ2-4|TRBV7-8|-
CASSLLAGGNIQYF
TGTGCCAGCAGCCTCCTAGCGGGAGGAAACATTCAGTACTTC
>TRBD2|TRBJ2-7|TRBV30|-
CAWSSGLAGGTYEQYF
TGTGCCTGGAGCTCGGGACTAGCGGGGGGGACCTACGAGCAGTACTTC
>TRBD2|TRBJ2-1|TRBV7-6|-
CASSPLTSGGTGEQFF
TGTGCCAGCAGCCCCCTGACTAGCGGGGGGACAGGTGAGCAGTTCTTC
>-|TRBJ2-1|TRBV7-5|-
CVRSFKDRGVNEQFF
TGTGTCAGAAGCTTCAAAGACAGGGGGGTCAATGAGCAGTTCTTC
>TRBD2|TRBJ2-7|TRBV30|-
CAWSWGGSSYEQYF
TGTGCCTGGAGTTGGGGCGGGAGCTCCTACGAGCAGTACTTC
>-|TRBJ1-4|TRBV5-4|-
CASSLVSQPEKLFF
TGTGCCAGCAGCTTGGTAAGCCAACCGGAAAAACTGTTTTTT
>-|TRBJ1-6|TRBV23-1|-
CASSRNCRQAPGIESPLHF
TGCGCCAGCAGTCGTAATTGCAGACAGGCTCCGGGAATAGAGTCACCCCTCCACTTT
>-|TRBJ2-7|TRBV11-2|-
CASSFPPTYEQYF
TGTGCCAGCAGCTTCCCCCCAACTTACGAGCAGTACTTC
>-|TRBJ1-3|TRBV6-6|once
CASSAQETNTIYF
TGTGCCAGCAGCGCACAGGAAACGAACACCATATATTTT
>TRBD2|TRBJ2-1|TRBV2|-
CASSSRIRDYYNEQFF
TGTGCCAGCAGTTCGAGAATCCGGGACTACTACAATGAGCAGTTCTTC
>TRBD1|TRBJ1-2|TRBV11-2|-
CASSLATGNYGYTF
TGTGCCAGCAGCTTAGCGACAGGGAACTATGGCTACACCTTC
>-|TRBJ1-2|TRBV18|-
CASSPGGANYGYTF
TGTGCCAGCTCCCCGGGCGGGGCTAACTATGGCTACACCTTC
>-|TRBJ2-5|TRBV5-1|-
CASSLDSGQETQYF
TGCGCCAGCAGCTTGGATAGCGGACAAGAGACCCAGTACTTC
>TRBD1|TRBJ1-1|TRBV6-8|-
CASAIRTGGYAEAFF
TGTGCCAGTGCAATAAGGACAGGGGGCTACGCTGAAGCTTTCTTT
>TRBD1|TRBJ1-2|TRBV27|-
CASRQGALGYTF
TGTGCCAGCAGACAGGGGGCGCTTGGCTACACCTTC
>-|TRBJ2-4|TRBV7-8|once
CASSLRDSPIAKNIQYF
TGTGCCAGCAGCTTGAGGGATAGTCCCATAGCCAAAAACATTCAGTACTTC
>-|TRBJ2-6|TRBV5-1|-
CASSFTGSGANVLTF
TGCGCCAGCAGCTTTACGGGGTCTGGGGCCAACGTCCTGACTTTC
>TRBD2|TRBJ2-3|TRBV10-3|-
CAISEGLAGSTDTQYF
TGTGCCATCAGTGAAGGACTAGCGGGAAGCACAGATACGCAGTATTTT
>TRBD2|TRBJ2-7|TRBV7-9|-
CASSFLGLAGQYEQYF
TGTGCCAGCAGCTTTCTCGGACTAGCGGGGCAATACGAGCAGTACTTC
>-|TRBJ1-1|TRBV29-1|-
CSGGGEGTEAFF
TGCAGCGGTGGGGGGGAGGGCACTGAAGCTTTCTTT
>-|TRBJ1-2|TRBV6-6|-
CASSYRGRGNYGYTF
TGTGCCAGCAGTTACAGGGGCAGAGGTAACTATGGCTACACCTTC
>TRBD2|TRBJ2-1|TRBV5-1|-
CASSLPIAGGQDNEQFF
TGCGCCAGCAGCCTCCCAATAGCGGGGGGGCAGGACAATGAGCAGTTCTTC